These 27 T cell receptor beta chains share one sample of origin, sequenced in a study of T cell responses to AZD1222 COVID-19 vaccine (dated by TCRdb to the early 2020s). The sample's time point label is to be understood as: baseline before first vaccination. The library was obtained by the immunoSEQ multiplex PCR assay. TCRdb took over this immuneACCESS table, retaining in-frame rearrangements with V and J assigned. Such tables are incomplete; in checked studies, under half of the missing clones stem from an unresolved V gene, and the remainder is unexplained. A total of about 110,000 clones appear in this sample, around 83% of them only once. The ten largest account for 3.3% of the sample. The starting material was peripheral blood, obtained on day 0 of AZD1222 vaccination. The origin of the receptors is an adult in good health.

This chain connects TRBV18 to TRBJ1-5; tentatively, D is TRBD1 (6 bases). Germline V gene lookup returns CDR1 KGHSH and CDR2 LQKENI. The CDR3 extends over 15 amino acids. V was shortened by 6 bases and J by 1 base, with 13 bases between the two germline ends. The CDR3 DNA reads TGTGCCAGCTCCGCCATAGGGGGGAGCAATCAGCCCCAGCATTTT. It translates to CASSAIGGSNQPQHF.

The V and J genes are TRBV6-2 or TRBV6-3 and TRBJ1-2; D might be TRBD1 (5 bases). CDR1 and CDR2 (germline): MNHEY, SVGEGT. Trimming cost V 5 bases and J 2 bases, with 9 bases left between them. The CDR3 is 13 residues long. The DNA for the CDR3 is TGTGCCAGCAGTCCGCGGGGGAACTATGGCTACACCTTC. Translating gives CASSPRGNYGYTF.

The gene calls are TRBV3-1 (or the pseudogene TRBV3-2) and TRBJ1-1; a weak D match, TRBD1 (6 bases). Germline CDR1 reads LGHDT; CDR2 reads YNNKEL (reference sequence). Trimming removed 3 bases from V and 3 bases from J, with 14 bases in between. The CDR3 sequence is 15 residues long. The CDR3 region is CASSHQQGRDTEAFF. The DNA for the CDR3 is TGTGCCAGCAGCCACCAACAGGGTAGGGACACTGAAGCTTTCTTT.

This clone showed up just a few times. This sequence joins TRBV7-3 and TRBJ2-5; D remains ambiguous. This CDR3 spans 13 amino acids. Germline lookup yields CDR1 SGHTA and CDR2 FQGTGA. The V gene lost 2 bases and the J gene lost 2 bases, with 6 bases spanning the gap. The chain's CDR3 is CASSLQHQETQYF. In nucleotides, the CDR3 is TGTGCCAGCAGCTTACAGCATCAAGAGACCCAGTACTTC.

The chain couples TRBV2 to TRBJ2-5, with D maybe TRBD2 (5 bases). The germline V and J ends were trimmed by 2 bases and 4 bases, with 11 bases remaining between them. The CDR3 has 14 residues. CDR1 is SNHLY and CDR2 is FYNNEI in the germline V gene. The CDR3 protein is CASSERGTVETQYF. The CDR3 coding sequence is TGTGCCAGCAGTGAACGGGGAACAGTAGAGACCCAGTACTTC.

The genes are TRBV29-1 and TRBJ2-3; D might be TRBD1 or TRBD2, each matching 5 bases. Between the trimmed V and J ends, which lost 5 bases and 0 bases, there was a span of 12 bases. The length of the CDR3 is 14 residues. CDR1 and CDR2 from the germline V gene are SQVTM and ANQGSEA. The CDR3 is CSVSKGTSTDTQYF. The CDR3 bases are TGCAGCGTTAGTAAGGGGACGAGCACAGATACGCAGTATTTT.

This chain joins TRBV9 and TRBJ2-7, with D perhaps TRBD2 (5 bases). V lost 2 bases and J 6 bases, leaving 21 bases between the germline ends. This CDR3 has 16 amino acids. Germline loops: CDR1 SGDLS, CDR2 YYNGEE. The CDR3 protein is CASSVSPTSTTGEQYF. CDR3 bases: TGTGCCAGCAGCGTTAGTCCGACGTCGACTACGGGCGAGCAGTACTTC. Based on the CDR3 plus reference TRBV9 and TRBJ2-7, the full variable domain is DSGVTQTPKHLITATGQRVTLRCSPRSGDLSVYWYQQSLDQGLQFLIQYYNGEERAKGNILERFSAQQFPDLHSELNLSSLELGDSALYFCASSVSPTSTTGEQYFGPGTRLTVT.

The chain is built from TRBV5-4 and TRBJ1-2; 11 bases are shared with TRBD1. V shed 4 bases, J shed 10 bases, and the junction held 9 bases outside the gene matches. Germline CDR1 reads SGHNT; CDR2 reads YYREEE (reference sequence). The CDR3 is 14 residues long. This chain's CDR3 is CASSLPGTGGLYTF. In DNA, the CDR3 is TGTGCCAGCAGCCTCCCTGGGACAGGGGGGCTCTACACCTTC.

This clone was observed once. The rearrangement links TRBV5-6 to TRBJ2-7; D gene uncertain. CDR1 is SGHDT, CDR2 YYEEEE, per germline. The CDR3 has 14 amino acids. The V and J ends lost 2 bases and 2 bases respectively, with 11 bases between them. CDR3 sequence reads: CASSFVKGTYEQYF. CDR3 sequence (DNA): TGTGCCAGCAGCTTTGTGAAGGGTACCTACGAGCAGTACTTC.

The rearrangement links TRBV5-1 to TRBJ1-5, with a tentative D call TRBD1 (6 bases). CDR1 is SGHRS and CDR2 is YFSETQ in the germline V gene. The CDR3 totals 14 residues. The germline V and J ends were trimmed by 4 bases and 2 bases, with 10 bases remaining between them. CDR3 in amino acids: CASSPGQRNQPQHF. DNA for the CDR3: TGCGCCAGCAGCCCCGGACAGCGCAATCAGCCCCAGCATTTT.

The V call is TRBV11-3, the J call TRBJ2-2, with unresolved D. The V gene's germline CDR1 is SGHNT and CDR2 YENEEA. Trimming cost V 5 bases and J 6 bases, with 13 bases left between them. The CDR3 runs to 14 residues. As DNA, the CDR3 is TGTGCCAGCAGCACCCGACTGGGCTCCGGGGAGCTGTTTTTT. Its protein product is CASSTRLGSGELFF.

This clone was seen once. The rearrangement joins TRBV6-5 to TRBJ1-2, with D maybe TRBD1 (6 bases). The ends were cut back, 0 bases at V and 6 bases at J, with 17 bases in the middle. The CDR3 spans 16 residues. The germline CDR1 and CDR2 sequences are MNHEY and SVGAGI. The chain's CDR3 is CASSYSSPQGHHGYTF. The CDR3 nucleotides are TGTGCCAGCAGTTACTCTTCCCCACAGGGACACCATGGCTACACCTTC.

The CDR3 nucleotides are TGTGCCAGCAGTTTTGAGGTAGGACCGCATAATTCACCCCTCCACTTT. It yields the protein CASSFEVGPHNSPLHF. J is TRBJ1-6 and V is TRBV27; D unresolved. Germline lookup yields CDR1 MNHEY and CDR2 SMNVEV (reference sequence). CDR3 length: 16 amino acids. V was shortened by 3 bases and J by 5 bases, with 14 bases between the two germline ends.

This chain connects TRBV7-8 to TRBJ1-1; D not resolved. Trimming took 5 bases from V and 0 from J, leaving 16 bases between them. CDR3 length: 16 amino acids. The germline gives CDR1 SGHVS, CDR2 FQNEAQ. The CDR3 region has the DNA TGTGCCAGCAGCCCAGGTGGCGCTTTTATGAACACTGAAGCTTTCTTT. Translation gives CASSPGGAFMNTEAFF.

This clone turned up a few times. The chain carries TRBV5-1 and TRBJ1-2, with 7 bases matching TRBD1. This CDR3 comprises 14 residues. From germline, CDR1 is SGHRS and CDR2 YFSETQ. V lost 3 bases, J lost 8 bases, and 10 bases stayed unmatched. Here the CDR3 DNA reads TGCGCCAGCAGCTCCCGGGACAGACCTGGGGGCTACACCTTC. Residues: CASSSRDRPGGYTF.

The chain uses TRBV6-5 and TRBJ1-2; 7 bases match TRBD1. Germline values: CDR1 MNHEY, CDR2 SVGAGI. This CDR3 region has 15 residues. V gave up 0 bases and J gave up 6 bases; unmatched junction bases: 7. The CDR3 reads CASSYSGDSQDGYTF. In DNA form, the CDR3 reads TGTGCCAGCAGTTACTCGGGGGACAGTCAAGATGGCTACACCTTC.

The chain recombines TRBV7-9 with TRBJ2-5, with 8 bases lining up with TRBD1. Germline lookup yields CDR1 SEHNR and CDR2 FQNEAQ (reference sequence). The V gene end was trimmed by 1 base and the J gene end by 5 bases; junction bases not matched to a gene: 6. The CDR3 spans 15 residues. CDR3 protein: CASSLGGQGMETQYF. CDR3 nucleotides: TGTGCCAGCAGCTTAGGAGGACAGGGTATGGAGACCCAGTACTTC.

This CDR3 is CASRDYLDEQYF. The DNA for the CDR3 is TGTGCCAGCAGGGACTATTTGGACGAGCAGTACTTC. This chain links TRBV6-5 with TRBJ2-7; D might be TRBD2 (6 bases). V shed 6 bases and J shed 5 bases, with 11 bases lying between them. CDR1 is MNHEY, CDR2 SVGAGI, per germline. The length of the CDR3 is 12 residues.

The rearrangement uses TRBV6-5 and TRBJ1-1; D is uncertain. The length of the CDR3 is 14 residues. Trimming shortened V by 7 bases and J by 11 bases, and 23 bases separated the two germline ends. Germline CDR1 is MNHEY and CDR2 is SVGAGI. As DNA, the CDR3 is TGTGCCAGCATCGACCCAGTCAGCCCGCTGCGGGCTTTCTTT. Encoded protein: CASIDPVSPLRAFF.

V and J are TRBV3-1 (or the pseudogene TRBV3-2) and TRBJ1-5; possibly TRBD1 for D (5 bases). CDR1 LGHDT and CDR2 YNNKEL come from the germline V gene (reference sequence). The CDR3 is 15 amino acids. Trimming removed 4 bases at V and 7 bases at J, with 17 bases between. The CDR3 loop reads CASSLVEGRNQPQHF. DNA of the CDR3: TGTGCCAGCAGCCTTGTGGAGGGACGGAACCAGCCCCAGCATTTT.

The CDR3 sequence: CASRDGQGGTEAFF. As DNA, the CDR3 is TGTGCCAGCAGAGACGGACAGGGAGGAACTGAAGCTTTCTTT. This chain connects TRBV2 to TRBJ1-1; 8 nucleotides line up with TRBD1. Trimming cost V 6 bases and J 5 bases; bases outside gene matches: 8. Germline V gene lookup returns CDR1 SNHLY and CDR2 FYNNEI. This CDR3 has 14 residues.

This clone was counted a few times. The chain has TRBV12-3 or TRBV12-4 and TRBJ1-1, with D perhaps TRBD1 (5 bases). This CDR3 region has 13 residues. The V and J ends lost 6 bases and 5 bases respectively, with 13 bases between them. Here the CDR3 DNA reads TGTGCCAGCAGCTTTGGGGGGGTTACTGAAGCTTTCTTT. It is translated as CASSFGGVTEAFF.

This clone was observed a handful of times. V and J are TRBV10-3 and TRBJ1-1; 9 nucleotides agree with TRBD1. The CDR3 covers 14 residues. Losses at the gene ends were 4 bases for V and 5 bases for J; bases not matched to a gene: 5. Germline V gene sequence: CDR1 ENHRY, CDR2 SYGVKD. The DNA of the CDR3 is TGTGCCATCAGTGGACAGGGGGAACGGACTGAAGCTTTCTTT. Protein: CAISGQGERTEAFF.

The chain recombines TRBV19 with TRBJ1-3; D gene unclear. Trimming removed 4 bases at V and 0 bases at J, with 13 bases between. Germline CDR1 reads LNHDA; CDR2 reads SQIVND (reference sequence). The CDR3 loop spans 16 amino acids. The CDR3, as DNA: TGTGCCAGTAGTAGCCCCAGTGGCTTCTCTGGAAACACCATATATTTT. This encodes CASSSPSGFSGNTIYF.

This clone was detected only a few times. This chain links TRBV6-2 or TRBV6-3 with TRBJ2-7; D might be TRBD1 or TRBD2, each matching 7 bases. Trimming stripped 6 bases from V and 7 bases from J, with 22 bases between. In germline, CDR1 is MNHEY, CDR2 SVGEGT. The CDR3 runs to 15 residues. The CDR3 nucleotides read TGTGCCAGCAGCCTCCAGGGGGGGCCCCCCTGGGAGCAGTACTTC. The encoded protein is CASSLQGGPPWEQYF.

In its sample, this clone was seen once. DNA of the CDR3: TGTGCCAGCAGCTTAAGCGGGGGGGCCACAGATACGCAGTATTTT. Its translation is CASSLSGGATDTQYF. The chain has TRBV7-9 and TRBJ2-3, with 10 bases that match TRBD2. This CDR3 region has 15 residues. V shed 2 bases, J shed 2 bases, and the junction held 1 base outside the gene matches. The germline CDR1 and CDR2 sequences are SEHNR and FQNEAQ (reference sequence).

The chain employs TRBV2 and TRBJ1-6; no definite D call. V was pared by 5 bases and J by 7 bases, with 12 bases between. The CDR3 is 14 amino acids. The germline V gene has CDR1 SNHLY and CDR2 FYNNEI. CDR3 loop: CASSSGFGNSPLHF. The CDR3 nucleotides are TGTGCCAGCAGTTCAGGCTTCGGGAATTCACCCCTCCACTTT.